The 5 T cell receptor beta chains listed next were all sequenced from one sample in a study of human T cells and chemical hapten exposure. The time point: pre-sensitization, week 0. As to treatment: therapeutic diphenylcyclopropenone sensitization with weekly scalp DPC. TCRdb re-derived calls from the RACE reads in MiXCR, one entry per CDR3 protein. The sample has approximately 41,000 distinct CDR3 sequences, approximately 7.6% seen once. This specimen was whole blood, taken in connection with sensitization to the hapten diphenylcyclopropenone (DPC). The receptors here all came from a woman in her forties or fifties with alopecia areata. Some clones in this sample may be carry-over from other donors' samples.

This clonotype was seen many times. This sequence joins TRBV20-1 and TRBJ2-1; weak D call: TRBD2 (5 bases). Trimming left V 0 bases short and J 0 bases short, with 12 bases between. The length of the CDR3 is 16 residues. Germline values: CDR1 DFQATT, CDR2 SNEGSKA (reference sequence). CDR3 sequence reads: CSARDIGESSYNEQFF. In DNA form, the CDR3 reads TGCAGTGCTAGAGATATCGGGGAGAGCTCCTACAATGAGCAGTTCTTC.

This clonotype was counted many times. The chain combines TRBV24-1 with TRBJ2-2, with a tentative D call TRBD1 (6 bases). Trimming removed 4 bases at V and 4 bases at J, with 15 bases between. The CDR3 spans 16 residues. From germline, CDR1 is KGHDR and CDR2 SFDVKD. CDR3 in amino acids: CATSDRRGRVTGELFF. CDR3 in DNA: TGTGCCACCAGTGACCGCAGGGGAAGGGTCACCGGGGAGCTGTTTTTT.

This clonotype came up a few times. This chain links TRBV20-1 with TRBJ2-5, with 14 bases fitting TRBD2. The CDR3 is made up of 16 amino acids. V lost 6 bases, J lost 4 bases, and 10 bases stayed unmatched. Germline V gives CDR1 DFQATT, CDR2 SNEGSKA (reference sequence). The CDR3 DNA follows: TGCAGTGCCCAAGGGACTAGCGGGAGTCGAGGAGAGACCCAGTACTTC. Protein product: CSAQGTSGSRGETQYF.

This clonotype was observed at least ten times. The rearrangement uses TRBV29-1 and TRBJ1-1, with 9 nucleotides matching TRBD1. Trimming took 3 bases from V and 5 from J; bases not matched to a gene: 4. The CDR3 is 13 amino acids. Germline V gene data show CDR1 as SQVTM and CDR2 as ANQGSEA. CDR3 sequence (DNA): TGCAGCGTTGACGACAGGGGGAAAACTGAAGCTTTCTTT. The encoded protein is CSVDDRGKTEAFF.

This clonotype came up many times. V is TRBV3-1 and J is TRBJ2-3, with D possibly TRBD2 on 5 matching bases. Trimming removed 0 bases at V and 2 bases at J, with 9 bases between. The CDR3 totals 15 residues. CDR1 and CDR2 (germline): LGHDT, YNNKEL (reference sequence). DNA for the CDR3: TGTGCCAGCAGCCAAGATAGACTACCCACAGATACGCAGTATTTT. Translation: CASSQDRLPTDTQYF.